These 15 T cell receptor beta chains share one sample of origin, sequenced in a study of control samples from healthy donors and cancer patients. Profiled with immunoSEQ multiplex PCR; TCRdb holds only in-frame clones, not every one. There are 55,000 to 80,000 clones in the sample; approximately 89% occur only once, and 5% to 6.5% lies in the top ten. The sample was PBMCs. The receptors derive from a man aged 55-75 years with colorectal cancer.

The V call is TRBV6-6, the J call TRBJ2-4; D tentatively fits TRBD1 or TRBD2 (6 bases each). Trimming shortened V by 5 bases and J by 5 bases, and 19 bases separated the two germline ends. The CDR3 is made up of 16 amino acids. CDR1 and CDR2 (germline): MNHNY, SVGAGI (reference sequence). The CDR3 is CASSLGGRPPENIQYF. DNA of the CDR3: TGTGCCAGCAGTCTCGGGGGCAGGCCTCCAGAAAACATTCAGTACTTC.

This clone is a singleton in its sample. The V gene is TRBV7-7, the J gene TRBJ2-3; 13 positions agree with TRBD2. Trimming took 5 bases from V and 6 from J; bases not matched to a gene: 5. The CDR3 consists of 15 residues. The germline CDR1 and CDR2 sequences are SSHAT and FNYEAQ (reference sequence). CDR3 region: CASSPGLAGSDTQYF. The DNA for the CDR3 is TGTGCCAGCAGCCCGGGACTAGCGGGGAGTGATACGCAGTATTTT.

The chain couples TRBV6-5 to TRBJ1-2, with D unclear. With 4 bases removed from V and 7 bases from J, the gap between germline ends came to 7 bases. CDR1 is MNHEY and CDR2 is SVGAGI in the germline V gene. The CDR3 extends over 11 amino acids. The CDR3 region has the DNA TGTGCCAGCAGTTCTTATCTTGGCTACACCTTC. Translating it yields CASSSYLGYTF.

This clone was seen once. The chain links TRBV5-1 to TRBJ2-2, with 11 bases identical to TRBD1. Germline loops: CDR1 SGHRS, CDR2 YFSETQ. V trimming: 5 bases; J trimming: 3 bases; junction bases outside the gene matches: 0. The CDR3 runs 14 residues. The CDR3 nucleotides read TGCGCCAGCAGGGGACAGGGGGACACCGGGGAGCTGTTTTTT. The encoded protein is CASRGQGDTGELFF.

The CDR3 loop is CASSYPRGANTEAFF. The CDR3 DNA reads as TGTGCCAGCAGTTACCCGAGGGGAGCGAACACTGAAGCTTTCTTT. The chain couples TRBV6-2 or TRBV6-3 to TRBJ1-1; tentatively, D is TRBD1 (5 bases). Germline V CDR1 and CDR2: MNHEY, SVGEGT. V dropped 2 bases and J dropped 1 base, with 11 bases sitting between them. The CDR3 has 15 residues.

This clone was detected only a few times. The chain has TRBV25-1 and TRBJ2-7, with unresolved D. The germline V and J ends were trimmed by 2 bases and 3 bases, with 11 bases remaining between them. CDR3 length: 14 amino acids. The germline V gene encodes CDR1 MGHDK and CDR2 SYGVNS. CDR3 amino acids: CASSERGFSYEQYF. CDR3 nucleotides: TGTGCCAGCAGTGAACGTGGTTTCAGCTACGAGCAGTACTTC.

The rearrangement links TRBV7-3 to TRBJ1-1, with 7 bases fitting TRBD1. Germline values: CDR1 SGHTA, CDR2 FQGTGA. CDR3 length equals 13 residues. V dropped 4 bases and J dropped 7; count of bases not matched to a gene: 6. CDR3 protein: CASSSGTEGEAFF. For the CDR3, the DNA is TGTGCCAGCAGCTCAGGGACAGAGGGTGAAGCTTTCTTT. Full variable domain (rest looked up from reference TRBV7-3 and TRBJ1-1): GAGVSQTPSNKVTEKGKYVELRCDPISGHTALYWYRQSLGQGPEFLIYFQGTGAADDSGLPNDRFFAVRPEGSVSTLKIQRTERGDSAVYLCASSSGTEGEAFFGQGTRLTVV.

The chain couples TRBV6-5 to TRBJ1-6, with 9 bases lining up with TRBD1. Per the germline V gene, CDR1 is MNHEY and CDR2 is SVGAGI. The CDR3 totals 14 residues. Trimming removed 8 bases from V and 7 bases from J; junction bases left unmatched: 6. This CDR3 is CASVRDRVNSPLHF. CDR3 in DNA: TGTGCCAGCGTCCGGGACAGGGTAAATTCACCCCTCCACTTT.

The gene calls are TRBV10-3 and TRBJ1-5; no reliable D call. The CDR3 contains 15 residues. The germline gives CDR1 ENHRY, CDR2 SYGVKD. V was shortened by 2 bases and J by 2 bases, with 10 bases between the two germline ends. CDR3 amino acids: CAISEIPAGNQPQHF. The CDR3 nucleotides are TGTGCCATCAGTGAGATCCCCGCTGGCAATCAGCCCCAGCATTTT.

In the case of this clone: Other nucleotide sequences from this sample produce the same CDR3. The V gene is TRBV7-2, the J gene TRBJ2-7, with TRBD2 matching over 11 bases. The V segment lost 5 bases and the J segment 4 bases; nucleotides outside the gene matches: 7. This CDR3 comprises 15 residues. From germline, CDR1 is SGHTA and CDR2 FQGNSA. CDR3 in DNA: TGTGCCAGCAGCAGACCCGGGACTAGCGGTTACGAGCAGTACTTC. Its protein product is CASSRPGTSGYEQYF.

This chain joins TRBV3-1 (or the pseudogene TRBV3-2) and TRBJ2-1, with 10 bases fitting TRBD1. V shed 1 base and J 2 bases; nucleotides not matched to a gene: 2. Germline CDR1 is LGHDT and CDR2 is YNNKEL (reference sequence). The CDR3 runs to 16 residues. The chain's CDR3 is CASSQGTGGAYNEQFF. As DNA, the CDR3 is TGTGCCAGCAGCCAAGGGACAGGGGGTGCCTACAATGAGCAGTTCTTC.

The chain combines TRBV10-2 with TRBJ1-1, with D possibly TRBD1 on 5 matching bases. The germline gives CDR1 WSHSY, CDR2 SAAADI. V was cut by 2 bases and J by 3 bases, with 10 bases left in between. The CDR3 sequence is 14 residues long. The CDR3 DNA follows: TGCGCCAGCAGTGAGAGGGGAGGGCACACTGAAGCTTTCTTT. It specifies CASSERGGHTEAFF.

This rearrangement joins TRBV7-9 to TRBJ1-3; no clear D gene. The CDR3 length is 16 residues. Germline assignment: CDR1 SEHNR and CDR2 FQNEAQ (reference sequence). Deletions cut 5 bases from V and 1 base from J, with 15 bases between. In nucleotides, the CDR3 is TGTGCCAGCAGCCCCTTGGGCCCTAAGTCTGGAAACACCATATATTTT. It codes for CASSPLGPKSGNTIYF.

CDR3 sequence: CASSRLADTQYF. The DNA of the CDR3 is TGTGCCAGCAGCCGACTAGCAGATACGCAGTATTTT. This rearrangement joins TRBV6-2 or TRBV6-3 to TRBJ2-3, with D tentatively TRBD2 (6 bases). In germline, CDR1 is MNHEY, CDR2 SVGEGT. V was trimmed by 6 bases and J by 4 bases, leaving 8 bases between them. The CDR3 extends over 12 amino acids.

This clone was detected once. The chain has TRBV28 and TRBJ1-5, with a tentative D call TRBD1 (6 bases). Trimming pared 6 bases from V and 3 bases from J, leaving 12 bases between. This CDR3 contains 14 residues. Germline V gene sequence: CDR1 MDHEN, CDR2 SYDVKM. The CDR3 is CASRSTGNNQPQHF. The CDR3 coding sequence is TGTGCCAGCAGATCTACAGGGAACAATCAGCCCCAGCATTTT.